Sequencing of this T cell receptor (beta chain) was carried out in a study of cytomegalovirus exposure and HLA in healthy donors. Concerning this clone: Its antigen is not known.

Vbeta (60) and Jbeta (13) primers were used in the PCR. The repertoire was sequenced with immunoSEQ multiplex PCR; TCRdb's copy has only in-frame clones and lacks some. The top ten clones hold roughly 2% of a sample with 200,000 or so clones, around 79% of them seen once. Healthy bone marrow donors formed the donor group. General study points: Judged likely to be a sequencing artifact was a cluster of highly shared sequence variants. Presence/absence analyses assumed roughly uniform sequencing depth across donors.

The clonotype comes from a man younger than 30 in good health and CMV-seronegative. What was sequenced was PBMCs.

CDR3 region: CASSLGQGLDTEAFF. The CDR3 DNA reads TGTGCCAGCAGCTTAGGGCAGGGGCTGGACACTGAAGCTTTCTTT. The V call is TRBV11-3, the J call TRBJ1-1; a weak D match, TRBD1 (6 bases). The CDR3 has 15 amino acids. In germline, CDR1 is SGHNT, CDR2 YENEEA. Trimming pared 1 base from V and 3 bases from J, leaving 12 bases between.